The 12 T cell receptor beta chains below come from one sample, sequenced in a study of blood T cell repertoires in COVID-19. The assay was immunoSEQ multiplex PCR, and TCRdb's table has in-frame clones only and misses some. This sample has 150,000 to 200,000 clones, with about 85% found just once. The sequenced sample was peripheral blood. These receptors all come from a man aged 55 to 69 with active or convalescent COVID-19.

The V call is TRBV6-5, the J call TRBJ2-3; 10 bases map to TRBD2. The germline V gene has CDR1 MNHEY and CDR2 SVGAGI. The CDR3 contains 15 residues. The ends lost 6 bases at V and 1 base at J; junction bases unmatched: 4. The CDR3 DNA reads TGTGCCAGCAGATCTAGCGGGGGACGCACAGATACGCAGTATTTT. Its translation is CASRSSGGRTDTQYF.

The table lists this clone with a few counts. The CDR3 nucleotides read TGCGCCAGCAGCTACGGACAGACCCCCGGAGAAAAACTGTTTTTT. It specifies CASSYGQTPGEKLFF. The rearrangement uses TRBV5-1 and TRBJ1-4; D might be TRBD1 (6 bases). Germline values: CDR1 SGHRS, CDR2 YFSETQ. The CDR3 is 15 residues long. Trimming pared 3 bases from V and 8 bases from J, leaving 17 bases between.

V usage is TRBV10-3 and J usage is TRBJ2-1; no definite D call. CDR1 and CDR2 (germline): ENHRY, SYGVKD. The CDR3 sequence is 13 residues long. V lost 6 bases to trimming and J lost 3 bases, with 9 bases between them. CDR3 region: CAISGFYYNEQFF. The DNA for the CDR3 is TGTGCCATCAGCGGGTTCTACTACAATGAGCAGTTCTTC.

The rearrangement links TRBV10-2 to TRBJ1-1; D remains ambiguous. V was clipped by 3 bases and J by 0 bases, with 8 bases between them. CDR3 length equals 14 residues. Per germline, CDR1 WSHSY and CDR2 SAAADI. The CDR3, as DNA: TGCGCCAGCAGTGACAGGATCATGAACACTGAAGCTTTCTTT. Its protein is CASSDRIMNTEAFF.

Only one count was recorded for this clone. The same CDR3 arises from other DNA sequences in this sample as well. The CDR3 region has the DNA TGCAGCGTGGGACAGGGCGGCACTGAAGCTTTCTTT. Protein product: CSVGQGGTEAFF. The V call is TRBV29-1, the J call TRBJ1-1; 9 nucleotides line up with TRBD1. This CDR3 has 12 residues. The germline V gene has CDR1 SQVTM and CDR2 ANQGSEA. After removal of 6 bases from V and 4 bases from J, the junction contained 3 bases not matched to a gene.

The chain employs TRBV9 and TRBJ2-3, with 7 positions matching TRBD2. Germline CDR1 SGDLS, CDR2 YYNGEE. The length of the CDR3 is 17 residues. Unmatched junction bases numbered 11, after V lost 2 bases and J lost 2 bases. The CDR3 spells CASSVSPLGGSTDTQYF. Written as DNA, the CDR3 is TGTGCCAGCAGCGTCTCCCCCCTCGGGGGGTCCACAGATACGCAGTATTTT.

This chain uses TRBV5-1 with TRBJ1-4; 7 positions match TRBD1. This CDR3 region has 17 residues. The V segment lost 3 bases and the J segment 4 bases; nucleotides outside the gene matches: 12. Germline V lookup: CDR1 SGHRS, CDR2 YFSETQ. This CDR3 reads CASSSTGDLNYNEKLFF. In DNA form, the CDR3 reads TGCGCCAGCAGCTCAACAGGGGACCTCAACTATAATGAAAAACTGTTTTTT.

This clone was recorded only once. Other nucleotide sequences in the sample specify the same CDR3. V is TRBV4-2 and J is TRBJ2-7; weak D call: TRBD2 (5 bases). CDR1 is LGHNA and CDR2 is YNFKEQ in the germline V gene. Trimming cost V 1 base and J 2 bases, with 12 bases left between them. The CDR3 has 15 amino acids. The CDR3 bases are TGTGCCAGCAGCCAAGTAGCCGGGGAAACCTACGAGCAGTACTTC. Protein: CASSQVAGETYEQYF.

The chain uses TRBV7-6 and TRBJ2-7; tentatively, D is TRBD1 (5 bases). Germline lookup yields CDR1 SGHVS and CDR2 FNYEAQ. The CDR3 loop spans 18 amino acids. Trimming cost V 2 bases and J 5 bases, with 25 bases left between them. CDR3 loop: CASSLSGPRGRKRDEQYF. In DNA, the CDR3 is TGTGCCAGCAGCTTATCAGGGCCCCGCGGCAGGAAACGGGACGAGCAGTACTTC.

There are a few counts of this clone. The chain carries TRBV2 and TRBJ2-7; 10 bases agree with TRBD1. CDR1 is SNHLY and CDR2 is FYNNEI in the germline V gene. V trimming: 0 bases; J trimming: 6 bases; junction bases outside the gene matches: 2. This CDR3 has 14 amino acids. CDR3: CASSEAGTGVEQYF. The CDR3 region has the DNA TGTGCCAGCAGTGAAGCGGGGACAGGGGTCGAGCAGTACTTC.

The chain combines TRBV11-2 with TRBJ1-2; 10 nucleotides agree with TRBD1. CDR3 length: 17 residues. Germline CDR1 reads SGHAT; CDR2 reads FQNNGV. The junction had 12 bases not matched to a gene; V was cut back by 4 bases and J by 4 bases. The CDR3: CASSSRDRGGWVYGYTF. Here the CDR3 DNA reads TGTGCCAGCAGCTCCCGGGACAGGGGAGGGTGGGTCTATGGCTACACCTTC. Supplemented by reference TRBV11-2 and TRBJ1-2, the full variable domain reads EAGVAQSPRYKIIEKRQSVAFWCNPISGHATLYWYQQILGQGPKLLIQFQNNGVVDDSQLPKDRFSAERLKGVDSTLKIQPAKLEDSAVYLCASSSRDRGGWVYGYTFGSGTRLTVV.

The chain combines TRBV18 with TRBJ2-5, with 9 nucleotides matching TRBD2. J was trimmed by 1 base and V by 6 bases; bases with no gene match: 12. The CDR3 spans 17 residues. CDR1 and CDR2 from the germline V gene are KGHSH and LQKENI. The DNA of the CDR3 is TGTGCCAGCTCCCCCGGGACTAGCCTAATCATCCAAGAGACCCAGTACTTC. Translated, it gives CASSPGTSLIIQETQYF.